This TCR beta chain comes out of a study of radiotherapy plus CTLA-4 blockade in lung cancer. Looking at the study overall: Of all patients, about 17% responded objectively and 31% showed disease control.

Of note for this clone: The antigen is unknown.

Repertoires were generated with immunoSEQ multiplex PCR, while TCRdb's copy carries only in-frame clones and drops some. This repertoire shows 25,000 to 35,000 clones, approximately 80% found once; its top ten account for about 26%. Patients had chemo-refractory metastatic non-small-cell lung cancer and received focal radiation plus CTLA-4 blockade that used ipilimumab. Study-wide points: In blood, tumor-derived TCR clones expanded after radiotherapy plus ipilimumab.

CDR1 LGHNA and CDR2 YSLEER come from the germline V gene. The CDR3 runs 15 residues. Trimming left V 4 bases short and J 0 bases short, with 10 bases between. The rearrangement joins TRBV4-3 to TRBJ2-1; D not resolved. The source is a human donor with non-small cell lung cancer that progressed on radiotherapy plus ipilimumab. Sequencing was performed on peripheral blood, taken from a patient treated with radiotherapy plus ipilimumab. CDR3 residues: CASSLARSSYNEQFF. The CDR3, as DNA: TGCGCCAGCAGCCTAGCAAGGAGCTCCTACAATGAGCAGTTCTTC.